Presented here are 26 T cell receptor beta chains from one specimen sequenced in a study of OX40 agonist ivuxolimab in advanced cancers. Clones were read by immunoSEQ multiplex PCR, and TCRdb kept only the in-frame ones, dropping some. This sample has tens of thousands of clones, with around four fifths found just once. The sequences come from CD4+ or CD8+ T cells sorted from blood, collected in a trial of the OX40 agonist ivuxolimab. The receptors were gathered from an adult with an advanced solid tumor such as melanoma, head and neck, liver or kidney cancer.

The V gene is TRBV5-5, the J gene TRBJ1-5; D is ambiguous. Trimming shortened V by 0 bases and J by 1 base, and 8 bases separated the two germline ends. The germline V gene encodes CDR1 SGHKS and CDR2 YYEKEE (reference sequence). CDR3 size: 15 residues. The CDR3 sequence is CASSLALDSNQPQHF. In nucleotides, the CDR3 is TGTGCCAGCAGCTTGGCCTTGGACAGCAATCAGCCCCAGCATTTT.

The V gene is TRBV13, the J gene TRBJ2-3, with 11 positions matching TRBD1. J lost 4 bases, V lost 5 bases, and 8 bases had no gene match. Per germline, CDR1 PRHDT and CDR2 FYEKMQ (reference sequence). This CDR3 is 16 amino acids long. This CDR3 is CASSKDRGQSADTQYF. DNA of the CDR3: TGTGCCAGCAGCAAGGACAGGGGGCAGTCGGCAGATACGCAGTATTTT.

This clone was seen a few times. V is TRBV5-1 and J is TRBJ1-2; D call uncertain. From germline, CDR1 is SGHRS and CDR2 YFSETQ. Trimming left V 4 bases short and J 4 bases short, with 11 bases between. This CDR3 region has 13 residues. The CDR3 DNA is TGCGCCAGCAGCGACGCCCAGATCTATGGCTACACCTTC. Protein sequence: CASSDAQIYGYTF.

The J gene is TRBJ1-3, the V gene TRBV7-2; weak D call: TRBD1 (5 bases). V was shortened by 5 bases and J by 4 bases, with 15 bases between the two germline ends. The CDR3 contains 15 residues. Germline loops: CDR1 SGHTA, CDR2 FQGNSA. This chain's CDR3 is CASSPGGSGGNTIYF. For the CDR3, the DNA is TGTGCCAGCAGCCCCGGGGGGTCGGGGGGAAACACCATATATTTT.

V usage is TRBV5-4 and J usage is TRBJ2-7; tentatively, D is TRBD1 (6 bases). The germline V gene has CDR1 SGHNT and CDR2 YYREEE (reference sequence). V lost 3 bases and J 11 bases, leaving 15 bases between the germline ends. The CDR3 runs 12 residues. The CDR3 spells CASSYSQGPEYF. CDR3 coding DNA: TGTGCCAGCAGCTACTCACAGGGCCCGGAGTACTTC.

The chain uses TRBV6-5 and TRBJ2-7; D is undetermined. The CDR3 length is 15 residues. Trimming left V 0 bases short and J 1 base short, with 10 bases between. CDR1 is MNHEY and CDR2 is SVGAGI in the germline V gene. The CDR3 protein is CASSYSAFGSYEQYF. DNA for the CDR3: TGTGCCAGCAGTTACTCAGCTTTTGGGTCCTACGAGCAGTACTTC.

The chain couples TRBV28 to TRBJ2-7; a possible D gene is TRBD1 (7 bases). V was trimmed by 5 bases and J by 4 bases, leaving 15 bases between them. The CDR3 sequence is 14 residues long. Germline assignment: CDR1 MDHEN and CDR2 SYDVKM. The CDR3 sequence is CASSKGPGGYEQYF. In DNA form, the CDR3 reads TGTGCCAGCAGTAAGGGCCCAGGGGGGTACGAGCAGTACTTC. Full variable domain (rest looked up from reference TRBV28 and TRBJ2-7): DVKVTQSSRYLVKRTGEKVFLECVQDMDHENMFWYRQDPGLGLRLIYFSYDVKMKEKGDIPEGYSVSREKKERFSLILESASTNQTSMYLCASSKGPGGYEQYFGPGTRLTVT.

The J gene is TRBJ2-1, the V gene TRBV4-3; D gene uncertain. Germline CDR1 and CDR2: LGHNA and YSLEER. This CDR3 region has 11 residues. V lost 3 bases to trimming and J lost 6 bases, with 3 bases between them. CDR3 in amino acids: CASSHLNEQFF. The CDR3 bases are TGCGCCAGCAGCCACCTCAATGAGCAGTTCTTC.

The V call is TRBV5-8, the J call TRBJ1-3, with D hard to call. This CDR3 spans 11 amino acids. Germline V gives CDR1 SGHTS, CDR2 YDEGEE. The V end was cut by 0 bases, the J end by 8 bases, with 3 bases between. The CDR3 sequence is CASSLEYTIYF. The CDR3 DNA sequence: TGTGCCAGCAGCTTGGAGTACACCATATATTTT. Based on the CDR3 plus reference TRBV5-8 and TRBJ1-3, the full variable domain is EAGVTQSPTHLIKTRGQQATLRCSPISGHTSVYWYQQALGLGLQFLLWYDEGEERNRGNFPPRFSGRQFPNYSSELNVNALELEDSALYLCASSLEYTIYFGEGSWLTVV.

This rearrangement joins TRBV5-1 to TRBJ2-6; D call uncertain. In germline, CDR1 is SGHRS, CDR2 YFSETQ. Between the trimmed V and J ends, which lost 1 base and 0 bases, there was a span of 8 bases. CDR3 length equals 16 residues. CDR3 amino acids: CASSLLPNSGANVLTF. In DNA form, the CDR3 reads TGCGCCAGCAGCTTGCTTCCGAACTCTGGGGCCAACGTCCTGACTTTC.

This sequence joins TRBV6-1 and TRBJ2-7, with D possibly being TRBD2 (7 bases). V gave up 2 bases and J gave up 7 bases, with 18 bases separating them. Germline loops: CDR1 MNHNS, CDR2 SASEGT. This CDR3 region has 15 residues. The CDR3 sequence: CASSEIGGAPVEQYF. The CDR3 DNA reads TGTGCCAGCAGTGAAATTGGGGGGGCGCCGGTTGAGCAGTACTTC.

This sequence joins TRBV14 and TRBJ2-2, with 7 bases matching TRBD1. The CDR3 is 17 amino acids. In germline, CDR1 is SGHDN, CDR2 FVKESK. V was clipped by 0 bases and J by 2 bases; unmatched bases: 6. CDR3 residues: CASSQDVGTVNTGELFF. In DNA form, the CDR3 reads TGTGCCAGCAGCCAAGATGTCGGGACAGTTAACACCGGGGAGCTGTTTTTT.

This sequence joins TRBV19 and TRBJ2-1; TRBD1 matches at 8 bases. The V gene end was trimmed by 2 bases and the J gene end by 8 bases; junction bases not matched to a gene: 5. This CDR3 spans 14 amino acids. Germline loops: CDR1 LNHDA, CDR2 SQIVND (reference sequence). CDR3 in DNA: TGTGCCAGTAGTATATCCAGGGGGCGAGATGAGCAGTTCTTC. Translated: CASSISRGRDEQFF.

The CDR3 protein is CASSAQGLSSYEQYF. The CDR3 region has the DNA TGTGCCAGTAGTGCACAGGGACTTAGCTCCTACGAGCAGTACTTC. The genes are TRBV19 and TRBJ2-7, with D possibly called TRBD1 or TRBD2 (6 bases each). V was shortened by 5 bases and J by 0 bases, with 14 bases between the two germline ends. Germline CDR1 LNHDA, CDR2 SQIVND (reference sequence). The CDR3 consists of 15 residues.

This chain's CDR3 is CASSPTGTGNQPQHF. CDR3 DNA sequence: TGTGCCAGCTCACCGACTGGGACTGGCAATCAGCCCCAGCATTTT. The V and J genes are TRBV18 and TRBJ1-5, with D possibly being TRBD1 (5 bases). Germline lookup yields CDR1 KGHSH and CDR2 LQKENI. With 3 bases removed from V and 2 bases from J, the gap between germline ends came to 11 bases. The CDR3 length is 15 residues.

CDR3 protein: CASSYGLGAGNTIYF. The CDR3 DNA follows: TGTGCCAGCAGTTACGGCCTAGGGGCTGGAAACACCATATATTTT. This rearrangement joins TRBV6-5 to TRBJ1-3; the D gene is possibly TRBD1 (5 bases). The CDR3 length is 15 residues. The germline V gene has CDR1 MNHEY and CDR2 SVGAGI. Trimming took 2 bases from V and 2 from J, leaving 10 bases between them.

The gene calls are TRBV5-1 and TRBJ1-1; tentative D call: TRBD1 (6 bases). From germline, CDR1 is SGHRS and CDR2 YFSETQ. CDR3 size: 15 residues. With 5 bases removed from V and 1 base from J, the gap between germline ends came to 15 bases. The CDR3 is CASRISGVANTEAFF. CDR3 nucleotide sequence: TGCGCCAGCAGGATCTCAGGGGTAGCGAACACTGAAGCTTTCTTT.

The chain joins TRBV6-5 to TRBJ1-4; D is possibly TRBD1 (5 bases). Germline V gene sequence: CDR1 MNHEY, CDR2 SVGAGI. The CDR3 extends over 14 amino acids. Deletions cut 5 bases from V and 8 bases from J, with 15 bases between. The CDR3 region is CASSPTTVLEKLFF. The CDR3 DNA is TGTGCCAGCAGTCCGACGACAGTACTGGAAAAACTGTTTTTT.

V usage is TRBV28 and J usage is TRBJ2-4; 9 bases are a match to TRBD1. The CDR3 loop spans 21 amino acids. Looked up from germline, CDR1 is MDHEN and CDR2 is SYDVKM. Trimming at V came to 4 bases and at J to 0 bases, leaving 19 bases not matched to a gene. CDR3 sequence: CASSYLARDRVRLIAKNIQYF. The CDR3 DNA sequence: TGTGCCAGCAGTTATTTAGCCAGGGACAGGGTGAGACTTATAGCCAAAAACATTCAGTACTTC.

The CDR3 sequence is CASSLDAGPQHF. CDR3 nucleotide sequence: TGTGCCAGCAGCTTAGACGCGGGGCCTCAGCATTTT. This chain connects TRBV7-9 to TRBJ1-5; tentative D call: TRBD1 (5 bases). The V end lost 1 base, the J end lost 13 bases, and 11 bases lay between the germline ends. The germline gives CDR1 SEHNR, CDR2 FQNEAQ (reference sequence). This CDR3 spans 12 amino acids.

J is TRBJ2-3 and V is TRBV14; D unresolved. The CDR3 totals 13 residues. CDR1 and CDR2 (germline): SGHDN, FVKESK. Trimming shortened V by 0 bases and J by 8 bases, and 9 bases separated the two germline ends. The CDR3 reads CASSQDGSRTQYF. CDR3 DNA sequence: TGTGCCAGCAGCCAAGATGGCAGTCGTACGCAGTATTTT.

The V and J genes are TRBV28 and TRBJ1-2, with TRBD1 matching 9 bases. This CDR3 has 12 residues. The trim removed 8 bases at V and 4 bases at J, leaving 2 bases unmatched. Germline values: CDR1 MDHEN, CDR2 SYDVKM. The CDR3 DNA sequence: TGTGCCAGCTTGGACAGGGGCTATGGCTACACCTTC. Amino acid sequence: CASLDRGYGYTF.

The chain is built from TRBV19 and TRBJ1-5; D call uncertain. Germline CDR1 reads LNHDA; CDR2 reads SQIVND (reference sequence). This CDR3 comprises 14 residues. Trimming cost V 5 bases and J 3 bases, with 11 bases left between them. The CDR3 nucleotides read TGTGCCAGTAGTCTTAGACGGGTCAATCAGCCCCAGCATTTT. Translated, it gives CASSLRRVNQPQHF.

The CDR3 DNA reads as TGTGCCAGCAGGGACGGGCAGGGCTATGGCTACACCTTC. Translating gives CASRDGQGYGYTF. The chain links TRBV6-6 to TRBJ1-2, with a possible D match to TRBD1 (5 bases). Germline V lookup: CDR1 MNHNY, CDR2 SVGAGI (reference sequence). V lost 6 bases, J lost 4 bases, and 12 bases lay in between. The CDR3 runs to 13 residues.

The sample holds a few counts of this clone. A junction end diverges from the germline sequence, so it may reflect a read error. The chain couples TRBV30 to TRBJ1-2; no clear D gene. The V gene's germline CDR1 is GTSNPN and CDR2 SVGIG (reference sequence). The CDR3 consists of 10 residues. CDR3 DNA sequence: TGTGCCTGGGGTGTCCTCTTCTACACCTTC. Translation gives CAWGVLFYTF.

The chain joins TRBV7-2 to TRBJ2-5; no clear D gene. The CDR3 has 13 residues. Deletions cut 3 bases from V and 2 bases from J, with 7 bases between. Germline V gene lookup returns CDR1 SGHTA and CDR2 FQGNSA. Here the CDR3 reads CASSFNAQETQYF. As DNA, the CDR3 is TGTGCCAGCAGCTTTAACGCTCAAGAGACCCAGTACTTC.